This T cell receptor (beta chain) appears in the sequencing data of a study of blood T cell repertoires in COVID-19. On the study more broadly: The United States, Italy and Spain supplied acute and convalescent COVID-19 samples. The cDNA or gDNA used as material had been derived from T cells, B-cell-depleted T cells, or PBMCs.

Libraries were prepared by immunoSEQ multiplex PCR; TCRdb keeps only in-frame clonotypes and omits some of them. The data show 100,000 to 150,000 clones, 70% to 90% seen once. Trimming removed 6 bases from V and 3 bases from J, with 6 bases in between. CDR3 length equals 13 residues. Germline values: CDR1 MRHNA, CDR2 SNTAGT. Sequenced sample: peripheral blood. The clonotype comes from a man aged 65 to 79 with active COVID-19. The V and J genes are TRBV6-4 and TRBJ1-6; D is uncertain. The CDR3 nucleotides are TGTGCCAGCAGCCGGGACTATAATTCACCCCTCCACTTT. Its translation: CASSRDYNSPLHF.